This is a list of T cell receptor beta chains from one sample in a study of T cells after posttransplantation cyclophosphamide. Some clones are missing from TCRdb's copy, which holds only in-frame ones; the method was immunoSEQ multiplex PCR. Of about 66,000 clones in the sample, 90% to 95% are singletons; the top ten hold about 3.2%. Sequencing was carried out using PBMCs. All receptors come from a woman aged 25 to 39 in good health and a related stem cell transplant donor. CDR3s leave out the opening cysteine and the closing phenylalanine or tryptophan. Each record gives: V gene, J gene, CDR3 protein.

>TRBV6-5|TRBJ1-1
ASSYGTEAF
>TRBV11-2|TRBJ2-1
ASSLAGMSNEQF
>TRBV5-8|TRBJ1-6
ASSQSDRGGNSPLH
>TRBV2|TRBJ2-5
ASSEARGGETQY
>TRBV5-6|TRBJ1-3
ASSLTGAAGNTIY
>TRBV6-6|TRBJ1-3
ASSHPQNSGNTIY
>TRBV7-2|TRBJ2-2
ASSFSVVTGELF
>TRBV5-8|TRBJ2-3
ASSSGTQGTSTDTQY
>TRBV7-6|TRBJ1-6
ASSSQGNRNSPLH
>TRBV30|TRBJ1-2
AWSPRGGSGYT
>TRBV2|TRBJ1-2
ASSEGGTGGTSYT
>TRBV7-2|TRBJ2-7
ASSRDRAVQY
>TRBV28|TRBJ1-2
ASSLSKGGYT
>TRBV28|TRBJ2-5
ASSGTGIAQETQY
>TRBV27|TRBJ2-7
ASSLPQGREQY
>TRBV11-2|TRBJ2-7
ASSLLGQGSYEQY
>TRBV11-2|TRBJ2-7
ASSLVLRSYEQY
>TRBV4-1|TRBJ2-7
ASSQEGAGLPSRD
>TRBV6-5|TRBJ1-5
ASSYRHNQPQH
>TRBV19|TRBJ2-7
ASSIRFLAGGPFEQY
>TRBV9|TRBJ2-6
ASSVGDRDRVSGANVLT
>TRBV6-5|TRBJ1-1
ASSTGQGLTF
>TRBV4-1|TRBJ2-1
ASSQLGLFYNEQF
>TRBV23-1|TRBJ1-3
ASSQSEPYSGNTIY
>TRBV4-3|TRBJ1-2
ASSQGAHPYGYT
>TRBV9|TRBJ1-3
ASSVGDFAADTIY
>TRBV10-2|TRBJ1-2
ASSESRGNYGYT
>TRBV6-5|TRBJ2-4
ASSPLGDAKNIQY
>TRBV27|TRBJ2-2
ASSLKETGGTTGELF
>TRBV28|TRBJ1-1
ASSMSHTEAF
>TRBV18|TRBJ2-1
ASSWTSHEQF
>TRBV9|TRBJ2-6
ASSVGSGTGANVLT
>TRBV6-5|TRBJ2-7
ASSMTGEQY
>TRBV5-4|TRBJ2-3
ASSSQRGGQEDTQY
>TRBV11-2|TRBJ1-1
ASSLAGWGLTEAF
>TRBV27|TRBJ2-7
ASSQGQTSYEQY
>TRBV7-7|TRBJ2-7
ASSRQGFYEQY
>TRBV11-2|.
ASSPPVIGGASHEQY